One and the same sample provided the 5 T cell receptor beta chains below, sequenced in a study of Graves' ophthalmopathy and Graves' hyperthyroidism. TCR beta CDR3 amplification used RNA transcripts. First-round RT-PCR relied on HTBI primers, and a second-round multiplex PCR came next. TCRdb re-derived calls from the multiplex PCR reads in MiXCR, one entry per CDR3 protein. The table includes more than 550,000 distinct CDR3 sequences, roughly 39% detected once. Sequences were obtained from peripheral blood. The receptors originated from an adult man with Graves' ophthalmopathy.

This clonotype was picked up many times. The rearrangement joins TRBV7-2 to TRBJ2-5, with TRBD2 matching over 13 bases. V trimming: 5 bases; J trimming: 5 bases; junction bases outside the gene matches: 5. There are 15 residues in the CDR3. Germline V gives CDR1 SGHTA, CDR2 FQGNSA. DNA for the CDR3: TGTGCCAGCAGCCCGACTAGCGGGGGGCTTGAGACCCAGTACTTC. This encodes CASSPTSGGLETQYF.

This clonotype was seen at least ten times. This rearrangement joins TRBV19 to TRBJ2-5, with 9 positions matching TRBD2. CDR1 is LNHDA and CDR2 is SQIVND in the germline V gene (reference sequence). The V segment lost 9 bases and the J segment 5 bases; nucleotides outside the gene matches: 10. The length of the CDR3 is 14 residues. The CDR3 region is CASRAAGGGETQYF. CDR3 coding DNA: TGTGCCAGCCGAGCAGCGGGAGGAGGTGAGACCCAGTACTTC.

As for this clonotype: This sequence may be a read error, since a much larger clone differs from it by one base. Here the CDR3 DNA reads TGCAGTGCTAGGGGACCCCCGGACACTGAAGCTTTCTTT. Translated: CSARGPPDTEAFF. The genes are TRBV20-1 and TRBJ1-1; D may be TRBD1 (5 bases). Germline CDR1 DFQATT, CDR2 SNEGSKA (reference sequence). V was pared by 3 bases and J by 3 bases, with 11 bases between. The CDR3 length is 13 residues.

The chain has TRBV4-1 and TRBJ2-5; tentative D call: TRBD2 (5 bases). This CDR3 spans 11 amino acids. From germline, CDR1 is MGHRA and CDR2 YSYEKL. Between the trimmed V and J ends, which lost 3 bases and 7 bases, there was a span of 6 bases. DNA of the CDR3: TGCGCCAGCAGCCATCGGGGGACCCAGTACTTC. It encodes CASSHRGTQYF.

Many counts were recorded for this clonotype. CDR3 sequence reads: CASSTTGQGSTEAFF. The CDR3 DNA reads TGTGCCAGCAGTACGACGGGACAGGGGAGCACTGAAGCTTTCTTT. The J gene is TRBJ1-1, the V gene TRBV2; TRBD1 matches at 10 bases. This CDR3 is 15 amino acids long. Trimming at V came to 5 bases and at J to 4 bases, leaving 7 bases not matched to a gene. Germline V gene lookup returns CDR1 SNHLY and CDR2 FYNNEI.